What follows is one T cell receptor (beta chain) and its context. Its antigen is not known. This specimen belongs to a study of OX40 agonist ivuxolimab in advanced cancers. As for the study in general: Enrollees could have had prior anti-PD-1, anti-PD-L1 or anti-CTLA-4 therapy, which about 42% had received.

General study findings and limits: Clonal expansion from baseline to week 6 occurred in both CD4+ and CD8+ T cells. The average count of expanded clones was higher among CD8+ T cells than among CD4+.

The germline V gene encodes CDR1 SGHAT and CDR2 FQNNGV. V was shortened by 5 bases and J by 1 base, with 17 bases between the two germline ends. The CDR3 totals 16 residues. With baseline, cycle 4 day 1, and cycle 7 day 1 as timepoints, blood was sampled. Assay used: immunoSEQ multiplex PCR; TCRdb lists only in-frame clones, some missing. The data hold 35,000 or so clones, with approximately 80% observed a single time. The genes are TRBV11-2 and TRBJ1-1, with D perhaps TRBD1 (6 bases). The sequencing used CD4+ or CD8+ T cells sorted from blood, collected in a trial of the OX40 agonist ivuxolimab. The source of this sequence is an adult with an advanced solid tumor such as melanoma, head and neck, liver or kidney cancer. The CDR3 region has the DNA TGTGCCAGCAGCCAGGGGACAAGGGGGGGGAACACTGAAGCTTTCTTT. This gives the protein CASSQGTRGGNTEAFF.